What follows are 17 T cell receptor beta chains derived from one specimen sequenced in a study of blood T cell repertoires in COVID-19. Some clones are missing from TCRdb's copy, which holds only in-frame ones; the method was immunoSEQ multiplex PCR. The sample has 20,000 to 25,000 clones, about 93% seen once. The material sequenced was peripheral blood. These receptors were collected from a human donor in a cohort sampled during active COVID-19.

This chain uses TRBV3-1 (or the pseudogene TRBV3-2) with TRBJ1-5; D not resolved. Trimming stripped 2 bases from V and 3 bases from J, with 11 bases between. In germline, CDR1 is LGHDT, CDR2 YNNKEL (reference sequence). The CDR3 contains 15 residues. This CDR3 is CASSQLGISNQPQHF. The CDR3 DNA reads TGTGCCAGCAGCCAACTAGGCATCTCCAATCAGCCCCAGCATTTT.

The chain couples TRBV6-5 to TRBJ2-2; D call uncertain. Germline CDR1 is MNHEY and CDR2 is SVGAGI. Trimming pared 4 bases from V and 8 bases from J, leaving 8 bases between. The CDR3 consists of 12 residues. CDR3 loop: CASSSHMGELFF. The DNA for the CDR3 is TGTGCCAGCAGTTCACACATGGGGGAGCTGTTTTTT.

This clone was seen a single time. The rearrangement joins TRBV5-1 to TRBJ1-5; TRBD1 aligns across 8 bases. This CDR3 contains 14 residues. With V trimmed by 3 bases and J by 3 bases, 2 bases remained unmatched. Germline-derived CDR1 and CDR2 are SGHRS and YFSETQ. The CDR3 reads CASSSGGLNQPQHF. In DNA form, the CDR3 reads TGCGCCAGCAGCTCAGGGGGCCTCAATCAGCCCCAGCATTTT. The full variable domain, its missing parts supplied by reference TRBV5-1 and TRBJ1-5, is KAGVTQTPRYLIKTRGQQVTLSCSPISGHRSVSWYQQTPGQGLQFLFEYFSETQRNKGNFPGRFSGRQFSNSRSEMNVSTLELGDSALYLCASSSGGLNQPQHFGDGTRLSIL.

The CDR3: CASSLKPPGTSGPSGEQYF. The CDR3, as DNA: TGTGCCAGCAGCTTAAAACCCCCCGGGACTAGCGGGCCTTCGGGGGAGCAGTACTTC. The V gene is TRBV7-3, the J gene TRBJ2-7; 12 bases are shared with TRBD2. Germline values: CDR1 SGHTA, CDR2 FQGTGA. The V segment lost 1 base and the J segment 7 bases; nucleotides outside the gene matches: 17. The CDR3 consists of 19 residues.

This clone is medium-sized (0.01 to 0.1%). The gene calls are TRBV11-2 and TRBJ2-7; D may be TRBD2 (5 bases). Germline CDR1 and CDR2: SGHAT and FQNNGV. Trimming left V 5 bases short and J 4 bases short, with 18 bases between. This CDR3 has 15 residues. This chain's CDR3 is CASSPRTGWPYEQYF. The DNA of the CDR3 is TGTGCCAGCAGCCCCCGGACTGGTTGGCCTTACGAGCAGTACTTC.

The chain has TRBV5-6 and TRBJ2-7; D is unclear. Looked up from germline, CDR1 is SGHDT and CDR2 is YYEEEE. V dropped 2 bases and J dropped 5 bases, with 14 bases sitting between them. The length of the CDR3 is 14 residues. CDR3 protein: CASSFESAADEQYF. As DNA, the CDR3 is TGTGCCAGCAGCTTTGAGTCCGCCGCCGACGAGCAGTACTTC.

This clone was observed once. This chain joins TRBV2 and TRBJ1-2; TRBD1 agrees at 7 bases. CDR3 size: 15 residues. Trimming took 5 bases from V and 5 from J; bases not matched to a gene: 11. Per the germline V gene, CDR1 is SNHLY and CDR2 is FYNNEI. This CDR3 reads CASSHQTGAAYGYTF. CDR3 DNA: TGTGCCAGCAGTCACCAAACAGGGGCCGCGTATGGCTACACCTTC. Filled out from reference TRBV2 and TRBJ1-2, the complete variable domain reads EPEVTQTPSHQVTQMGQEVILRCVPISNHLYFYWYRQILGQKVEFLVSFYNNEISEKSEIFDDQFSVERPDGSNFTLKIRSTKLEDSAMYFCASSHQTGAAYGYTFGSGTRLTVV.

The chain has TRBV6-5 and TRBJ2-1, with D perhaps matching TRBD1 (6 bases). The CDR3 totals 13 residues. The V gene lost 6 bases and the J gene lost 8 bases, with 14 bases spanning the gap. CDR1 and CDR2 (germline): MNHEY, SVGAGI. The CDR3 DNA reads TGTGCCAGCAGCACGAACAGGGCGGATGAGCAGTTCTTC. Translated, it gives CASSTNRADEQFF.

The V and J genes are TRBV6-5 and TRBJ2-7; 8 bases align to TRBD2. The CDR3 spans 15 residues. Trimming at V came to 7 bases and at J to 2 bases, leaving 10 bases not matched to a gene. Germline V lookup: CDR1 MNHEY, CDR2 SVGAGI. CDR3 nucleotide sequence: TGTGCCAGCAACCTCGGGGGGGTTCGCACCTACGAGCAGTACTTC. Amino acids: CASNLGGVRTYEQYF.

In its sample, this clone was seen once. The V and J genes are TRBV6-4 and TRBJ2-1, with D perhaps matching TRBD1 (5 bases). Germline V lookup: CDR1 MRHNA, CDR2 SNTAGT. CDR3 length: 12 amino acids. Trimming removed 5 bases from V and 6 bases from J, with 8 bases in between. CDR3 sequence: CASSSGINEQFF. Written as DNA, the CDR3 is TGTGCCAGCAGTTCAGGGATCAATGAGCAGTTCTTC.

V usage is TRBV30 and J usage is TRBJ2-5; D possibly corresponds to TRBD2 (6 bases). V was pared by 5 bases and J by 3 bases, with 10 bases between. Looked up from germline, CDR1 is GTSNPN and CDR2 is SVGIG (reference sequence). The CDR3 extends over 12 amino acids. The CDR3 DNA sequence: TGTGCCTGGGGACCGGGGGAAGAGACCCAGTACTTC. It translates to CAWGPGEETQYF.

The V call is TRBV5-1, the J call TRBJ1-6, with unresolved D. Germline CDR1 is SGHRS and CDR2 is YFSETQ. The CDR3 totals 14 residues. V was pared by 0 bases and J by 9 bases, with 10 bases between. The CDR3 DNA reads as TGCGCCAGCAGCTTGGACAGAGAGGGTTCACCCCTCCACTTT. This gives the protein CASSLDREGSPLHF.

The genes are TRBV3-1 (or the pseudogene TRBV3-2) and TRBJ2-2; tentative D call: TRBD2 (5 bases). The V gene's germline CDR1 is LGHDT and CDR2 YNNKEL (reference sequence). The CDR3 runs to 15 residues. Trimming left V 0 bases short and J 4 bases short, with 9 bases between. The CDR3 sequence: CASSQDHRGTGELFF. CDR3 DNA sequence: TGTGCCAGCAGCCAAGATCATCGGGGCACCGGGGAGCTGTTTTTT.

The CDR3 spells CASSHQGAGLGTEAFF. For the CDR3, the DNA is TGTGCCAGCAGCCATCAGGGGGCCGGGTTGGGCACTGAAGCTTTCTTT. The chain recombines TRBV7-2 with TRBJ1-1; 8 nucleotides match TRBD1. Trimming removed 5 bases from V and 4 bases from J; junction bases left unmatched: 12. CDR1 SGHTA and CDR2 FQGNSA come from the germline V gene. The CDR3 runs 16 residues.

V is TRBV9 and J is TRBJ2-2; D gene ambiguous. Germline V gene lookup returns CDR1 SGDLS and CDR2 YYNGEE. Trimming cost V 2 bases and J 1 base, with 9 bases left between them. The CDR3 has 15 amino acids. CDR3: CASSVVPENTGELFF. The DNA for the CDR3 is TGTGCCAGCAGCGTTGTACCAGAGAACACCGGGGAGCTGTTTTTT.

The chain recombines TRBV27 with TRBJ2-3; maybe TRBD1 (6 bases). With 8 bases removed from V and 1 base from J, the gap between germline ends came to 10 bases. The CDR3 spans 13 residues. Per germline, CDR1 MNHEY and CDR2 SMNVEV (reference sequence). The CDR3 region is CASGYRGTDTQYF. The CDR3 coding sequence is TGTGCCAGCGGATACAGGGGCACAGATACGCAGTATTTT.

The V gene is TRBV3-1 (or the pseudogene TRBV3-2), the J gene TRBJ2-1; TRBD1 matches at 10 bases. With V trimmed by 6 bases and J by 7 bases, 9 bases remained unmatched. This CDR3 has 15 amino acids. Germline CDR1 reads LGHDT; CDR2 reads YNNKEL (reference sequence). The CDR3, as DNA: TGTGCCAGCAGTCTCAGTGGGACAGGGGTTAATGAGCAGTTCTTC. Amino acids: CASSLSGTGVNEQFF.